Listed below are T cell receptor beta chains from one sample, sequenced in a study of blood T cell repertoires in COVID-19. Sequencing was performed with immunoSEQ multiplex PCR; in TCRdb, only in-frame clones are kept and a portion is missing. Among about 400,000 clones, 89% were seen once, and the ten largest hold 1.2%. Specimen: peripheral blood. These receptors all stem from a middle-aged man with acute or convalescent COVID-19. Each CDR3 is given with its conserved first and last residue. D genes are given only for firm matches. Some rows mark clone size as missing; the rest say once, few, many or name a class of expanded clone.

size: .; V: TRBV27; J: TRBJ1-2; D: .; DNA: TGTGCCAGCAGTTTATTGGGGGGGGTAAGCTATGGCTACACCTTC; CDR3: CASSLLGGVSYGYTF
size: .; V: TRBV20-1; J: TRBJ2-1; D: .; DNA: TGCAGTGCTACTGTGTACAATGAGCAGTTCTTC; CDR3: CSATVYNEQFF
size: .; V: TRBV2; J: TRBJ2-2; D: TRBD1; DNA: TGTGCCAGCAGGGGGACAGGGGCCGGGGAGCTGTTTTTT; CDR3: CASRGTGAGELFF
size: once; V: TRBV4-3; J: TRBJ2-7; D: .; DNA: TGCGCCAGCAGCCAAGACCGGGGGACCTACGAGCAGTACTTC; CDR3: CASSQDRGTYEQYF
size: .; V: TRBV29-1; J: TRBJ1-5; D: TRBD1; DNA: TGCAGCGTTGTTCTGGGACAGGGGGATCAGCCCCAGCATTTT; CDR3: CSVVLGQGDQPQHF
size: .; V: TRBV3-1/TRBV3-2; J: TRBJ1-2; D: TRBD1; DNA: TGTGCCAGCAGCCACCAATGGACAGGGGGGTCTAATGGCTACACCTTC; CDR3: CASSHQWTGGSNGYTF
size: .; V: TRBV14; J: TRBJ1-3; D: .; DNA: TGTGCCAGCAGCACCCGGACAGCGGGAAACACCATATATTTT; CDR3: CASSTRTAGNTIYF
size: .; V: TRBV14; J: TRBJ1-2; D: TRBD1; DNA: TGTGCCAGCAGCCTAGACAGGGTATCAGGCTACACCTTC; CDR3: CASSLDRVSGYTF
size: .; V: TRBV4-1; J: TRBJ2-6; D: TRBD2; DNA: TGCGCCAGCACCCAACCGCGGGGGGCCGGGGCCAACGTCCTGACTTTC; CDR3: CASTQPRGAGANVLTF
size: .; V: TRBV5-1; J: TRBJ1-6; D: TRBD1; DNA: TGCGCCAGCAGCTTGGAGGGGGTCAGGGGGAATTCACCCCTCCACTTT; CDR3: CASSLEGVRGNSPLHF
size: .; V: TRBV4-1; J: TRBJ2-3; D: TRBD2; DNA: TGCGCCAGCAGCCAAGTTGGCGGGAGGGCCACAGATACGCAGTATTTT; CDR3: CASSQVGGRATDTQYF
size: .; V: TRBV9; J: TRBJ1-6; D: .; DNA: TGTGCCAGCAGCGTAGACAGCAGGGCCGAAAATTCACCCCTCCACTTT; CDR3: CASSVDSRAENSPLHF
size: .; V: TRBV5-8; J: TRBJ1-4; D: TRBD1; DNA: TGTGCCAGCAGCCCGTGGGAAGGACAGGGTTTCGAGGAAGGGGATGAAAAACTGTTTTTT; CDR3: CASSPWEGQGFEEGDEKLFF